The 16 T cell receptor beta chains in this list originate from one sample, sequenced in a study of blood T cell repertoires in COVID-19. The data were produced by immunoSEQ multiplex PCR, yet TCRdb's version contains in-frame clones alone and is incomplete. Of over 65,000 clones listed, around 87% were seen once; the top ten hold over 0.95%. Source material: peripheral blood. Receptors were obtained from a human donor in a cohort sampled during active COVID-19.

The chain carries TRBV6-6 and TRBJ2-7; 9 bases match TRBD1. V was clipped by 4 bases and J by 6 bases; unmatched bases: 10. This CDR3 contains 15 residues. Germline V gene sequence: CDR1 MNHNY, CDR2 SVGAGI (reference sequence). The CDR3 nucleotides read TGTGCCAGCAGTTCGCGGGGGACAGGGTTATCCGAGCAGTACTTC. Its protein product is CASSSRGTGLSEQYF.

The genes are TRBV15 and TRBJ2-7; the match to TRBD1 covers 7 bases. J gave up 9 bases and V 3 bases, and 8 bases lay outside the gene matches. The V gene's germline CDR1 is LNHNV and CDR2 YYDKDF (reference sequence). This CDR3 region has 13 residues. CDR3 region: CATSRDRPRGQYF. In DNA form, the CDR3 reads TGTGCCACCAGCAGGGACAGGCCACGGGGGCAGTACTTC.

This sequence joins TRBV5-6 and TRBJ1-1; the D is unclear. Germline V gives CDR1 SGHDT, CDR2 YYEEEE. V was clipped by 0 bases and J by 3 bases, with 9 bases between them. The CDR3 totals 14 residues. The CDR3 nucleotides are TGTGCCAGCAGCTTGGATGGAGGGTACACTGAAGCTTTCTTT. It specifies CASSLDGGYTEAFF.

V and J are TRBV3-1 (or the pseudogene TRBV3-2) and TRBJ1-2, with D tentatively TRBD1 (6 bases). Trimming pared 1 base from V and 8 bases from J, leaving 14 bases between. This CDR3 is 14 amino acids long. Germline values: CDR1 LGHDT, CDR2 YNNKEL (reference sequence). CDR3 DNA: TGTGCCAGCAGCCAAGTGGGTCCCAGGGGAGGCTACACCTTC. Translating it yields CASSQVGPRGGYTF.

The chain joins TRBV6-5 to TRBJ2-7; 7 positions match TRBD1. The CDR3 runs to 14 residues. Per the germline V gene, CDR1 is MNHEY and CDR2 is SVGAGI. Unmatched junction bases numbered 14, after V lost 6 bases and J lost 9 bases. CDR3 in DNA: TGTGCCAGCAGAGACAGGGTGGCCCCGGGGAGGCAGTACTTC. Its translation: CASRDRVAPGRQYF.

The V and J genes are TRBV6-6 and TRBJ2-1, with D perhaps TRBD2 (6 bases). The CDR3 is 16 residues long. The germline V and J ends were trimmed by 6 bases and 3 bases, with 18 bases remaining between them. Germline CDR1 MNHNY, CDR2 SVGAGI (reference sequence). CDR3 coding DNA: TGTGCCAGCAGCCCCCCCTCGGCGGGATACTACAATGAGCAGTTCTTC. It is translated as CASSPPSAGYYNEQFF.

The chain recombines TRBV11-2 with TRBJ1-1; 10 nucleotides align to TRBD1. Trimming took 5 bases from V and 4 from J; bases not matched to a gene: 7. CDR1 and CDR2 (germline): SGHAT, FQNNGV. The CDR3 is 15 amino acids. In DNA, the CDR3 is TGTGCCAGCAGCCCCGGACAGGGGGTGGTCACTGAAGCTTTCTTT. Its protein product is CASSPGQGVVTEAFF. Looking up the rest from reference TRBV11-2 and TRBJ1-1 gives the full variable domain: EAGVAQSPRYKIIEKRQSVAFWCNPISGHATLYWYQQILGQGPKLLIQFQNNGVVDDSQLPKDRFSAERLKGVDSTLKIQPAKLEDSAVYLCASSPGQGVVTEAFFGQGTRLTVV.

A few counts support this clone. CDR3 nucleotides: TGTGCCAGCAGCTTAGGCGGGAGCTCCTACAATGAGCAGTTCTTC. Protein sequence: CASSLGGSSYNEQFF. The rearrangement joins TRBV11-2 to TRBJ2-1, with TRBD2 matching 7 bases. This CDR3 is 15 amino acids long. Trimming removed 1 base from V and 0 bases from J; junction bases left unmatched: 0. Germline assignment: CDR1 SGHAT and CDR2 FQNNGV. The variable domain in full, completed from reference TRBV11-2 and TRBJ2-1, reads EAGVAQSPRYKIIEKRQSVAFWCNPISGHATLYWYQQILGQGPKLLIQFQNNGVVDDSQLPKDRFSAERLKGVDSTLKIQPAKLEDSAVYLCASSLGGSSYNEQFFGPGTRLTVL.

The V gene is TRBV4-1, the J gene TRBJ1-5; tentatively, D is TRBD1 (6 bases). The CDR3 sequence is 14 residues long. Trimming shortened V by 2 bases and J by 4 bases, and 9 bases separated the two germline ends. The germline CDR1 and CDR2 sequences are MGHRA and YSYEKL. The DNA for the CDR3 is TGCGCCAGCAGCCAATTACAGGGAAATCAGCCCCAGCATTTT. Translating it yields CASSQLQGNQPQHF.

This clone appeared a single time. DNA for the CDR3: TGTGCCACCCAGACGGAGGGTGGGCCCCAGCATTTT. Protein: CATQTEGGPQHF. The rearrangement links TRBV2 to TRBJ1-5; D unclear. The CDR3 is 12 amino acids. Germline V CDR1 and CDR2: SNHLY, FYNNEI. Trimming left V 10 bases short and J 9 bases short, with 16 bases between.

The chain links TRBV6-2 or TRBV6-3 to TRBJ2-7; D remains ambiguous. V shed 5 bases and J shed 2 bases, with 13 bases lying between them. This CDR3 is built from 14 residues. Germline CDR1 reads MNHEY; CDR2 reads SVGEGT. CDR3 loop: CASSQAVFPYEQYF. CDR3 nucleotides: TGTGCCAGCAGTCAGGCAGTCTTTCCCTACGAGCAGTACTTC.

The CDR3 reads CASSPAGGLSDTQYF. The CDR3, as DNA: TGTGCCAGCAGCCCGGCGGGAGGGTTGTCAGATACGCAGTATTTT. This chain joins TRBV3-1 (or the pseudogene TRBV3-2) and TRBJ2-3; 9 bases are shared with TRBD2. The junction had 6 bases not matched to a gene; V was cut back by 4 bases and J by 4 bases. The CDR3 runs to 15 residues. Germline-derived CDR1 and CDR2 are LGHDT and YNNKEL (reference sequence).

The chain has TRBV5-4 and TRBJ2-5, with 8 bases aligning to TRBD1. Germline CDR1 reads SGHNT; CDR2 reads YYREEE (reference sequence). The length of the CDR3 is 15 residues. The junction had 7 bases not matched to a gene; V was cut back by 4 bases and J by 2 bases. The CDR3 nucleotides read TGTGCCAGCAGCCGGGACAGGTCCCGTCAAGAGACCCAGTACTTC. Translating gives CASSRDRSRQETQYF.

The chain uses TRBV30 and TRBJ1-3; unclear D gene. The CDR3 totals 11 residues. Germline CDR1 and CDR2: GTSNPN and SVGIG (reference sequence). The CDR3 bases are TGTGCGAGCGTAGGTGGAAACACCATATATTTT. Amino acids: CASVGGNTIYF.

This clone was recorded once. The genes are TRBV2 and TRBJ2-3; D may be TRBD2 (5 bases). This CDR3 contains 13 residues. Germline V gene lookup returns CDR1 SNHLY and CDR2 FYNNEI. Trimming stripped 6 bases from V and 4 bases from J, with 11 bases between. Here the CDR3 DNA reads TGTGCCAGCAGCGCTAGCCCGGCAGATACGCAGTATTTT. Protein sequence: CASSASPADTQYF.

The chain couples TRBV7-6 to TRBJ2-1; D is undetermined. V gave up 3 bases and J gave up 6 bases, with 9 bases separating them. CDR3 length: 13 residues. The germline V gene encodes CDR1 SGHVS and CDR2 FNYEAQ. The CDR3 DNA sequence: TGTGCCAGCAGCTTGTCCCCGGGCAATGAGCAGTTCTTC. It translates to CASSLSPGNEQFF.